A single sample is the source of the 17 T cell receptor beta chains below, sequenced in a study of blood T cell repertoires in COVID-19. Only in-frame clones appear in the TCRdb table, and some are missing; sequencing was by immunoSEQ multiplex PCR. The table includes roughly 100,000 clones, around 87% detected once. Input material: peripheral blood. These receptors all stem from a man aged 45-60 years with active or convalescent COVID-19.

This rearrangement joins TRBV5-6 to TRBJ2-3; D possibly corresponds to TRBD1 (7 bases). The V and J ends lost 6 bases and 4 bases respectively, with 18 bases between them. Germline values: CDR1 SGHDT, CDR2 YYEEEE. This CDR3 spans 15 amino acids. The CDR3 reads CASTRQGGLSDTQYF. DNA of the CDR3: TGTGCCAGCACTAGACAGGGAGGTTTGTCAGATACGCAGTATTTT.

J is TRBJ1-4 and V is TRBV4-3; the match to TRBD1 covers 10 bases. There are 15 residues in the CDR3. Trimming at V came to 2 bases and at J to 8 bases, leaving 5 bases not matched to a gene. Germline V gene data show CDR1 as LGHNA and CDR2 as YSLEER. DNA of the CDR3: TGCGCCAGCAGCCAATACCGGGACAGGGGCGAAAAACTGTTTTTT. It translates to CASSQYRDRGEKLFF.

This clone was counted a few times. The rearrangement uses TRBV27 and TRBJ2-2, with D perhaps TRBD1 (6 bases). The V end lost 8 bases, the J end lost 0 bases, and 13 bases lay between the germline ends. This CDR3 region has 15 residues. Germline V gene data show CDR1 as MNHEY and CDR2 as SMNVEV (reference sequence). The CDR3 coding sequence is TGTGCCAGCCAAAGTGGGGGCGCGAACACCGGGGAGCTGTTTTTT. Its translation: CASQSGGANTGELFF.

This clone was seen a single time. The chain joins TRBV3-1 (or the pseudogene TRBV3-2) to TRBJ2-1; D is unresolved. The V end was cut by 1 base, the J end by 7 bases, with 8 bases between. The CDR3 contains 13 residues. Germline loops: CDR1 LGHDT, CDR2 YNNKEL (reference sequence). CDR3 amino acids: CASSQGIQNEQFF. The CDR3 DNA reads as TGTGCCAGCAGCCAAGGAATCCAGAATGAGCAGTTCTTC.

The V and J genes are TRBV6-5 and TRBJ1-2; TRBD1 is a possible D gene (6 bases). CDR3 length: 14 residues. Germline V gene data show CDR1 as MNHEY and CDR2 as SVGAGI. V was trimmed by 6 bases and J by 2 bases, leaving 13 bases between them. CDR3 sequence reads: CASRRTAGNYGYTF. For the CDR3, the DNA is TGTGCCAGCAGGAGGACAGCAGGAAACTATGGCTACACCTTC.

This rearrangement joins TRBV7-2 to TRBJ2-5; possibly TRBD2 for D (5 bases). The germline V gene encodes CDR1 SGHTA and CDR2 FQGNSA. Trimming pared 2 bases from V and 2 bases from J, leaving 6 bases between. This CDR3 is built from 13 residues. CDR3 sequence reads: CASSLWRQETQYF. The CDR3 DNA reads as TGTGCCAGCAGCTTATGGAGGCAAGAGACCCAGTACTTC.

The J gene is TRBJ2-7, the V gene TRBV21-1; the table gives TRBD1 as D, unverified against the DNA. TRBV21-1 constitutes a pseudogene. The CDR3 is made up of 15 amino acids. The CDR3 coding sequence is TGTGCCAGCAGCAAAGTAGCCGGACACTGCCACGAGCAGTACGTC. It codes for CASSKVAGHCHEQYV.

The CDR3 is CSVSREGNEQFF. CDR3 nucleotides: TGCAGCGTTTCAAGGGAGGGAAATGAGCAGTTCTTC. The J gene is TRBJ2-1, the V gene TRBV29-1, with 7 bases that match TRBD2. The CDR3 runs 12 residues. Germline V gene sequence: CDR1 SQVTM, CDR2 ANQGSEA. Trimming removed 5 bases from V and 7 bases from J; junction bases left unmatched: 5.

The V call is TRBV7-2, the J call TRBJ2-1; possibly TRBD1 for D (5 bases). This CDR3 contains 15 residues. The V gene's germline CDR1 is SGHTA and CDR2 FQGNSA. Trimming took 5 bases from V and 0 from J, leaving 11 bases between them. CDR3 bases: TGTGCCAGCAGCCCCAGGGCAGGCTCCTACAATGAGCAGTTCTTC. Residues: CASSPRAGSYNEQFF.

This chain uses TRBV6-5 with TRBJ1-2; D might be TRBD1 (5 bases). Germline V gene lookup returns CDR1 MNHEY and CDR2 SVGAGI. The length of the CDR3 is 15 residues. V shed 2 bases and J shed 4 bases, with 14 bases lying between them. The CDR3 reads CASSYEWGAAYGYTF. The DNA of the CDR3 is TGTGCCAGCAGTTACGAGTGGGGCGCGGCCTATGGCTACACCTTC.

The CDR3 is CASSPDRGNEKLFF. In DNA form, the CDR3 reads TGTGCCAGCAGCCCGGACAGGGGGAACGAAAAACTGTTTTTT. The rearrangement uses TRBV7-2 and TRBJ1-4; TRBD1 matches at 10 bases. V dropped 5 bases and J dropped 8; count of bases not matched to a gene: 5. Germline V gene lookup returns CDR1 SGHTA and CDR2 FQGNSA. The CDR3 sequence is 14 residues long.

V gene TRBV5-4 combines with J gene TRBJ2-3; 8 bases are shared with TRBD1. Losses at the gene ends were 0 bases for V and 1 base for J; bases not matched to a gene: 4. Germline V gene data show CDR1 as SGHNT and CDR2 as YYREEE (reference sequence). The CDR3 is 16 amino acids. The CDR3 reads CASSLARGLGTDTQYF. As DNA, the CDR3 is TGTGCCAGCAGCTTGGCCAGGGGGCTGGGCACAGATACGCAGTATTTT.

The V call is TRBV27, the J call TRBJ2-7, with 8 bases aligning to TRBD2. The CDR3 has 14 residues. CDR1 and CDR2 from the germline V gene are MNHEY and SMNVEV (reference sequence). With 2 bases clipped from V and 4 bases from J, the junction kept 4 bases outside the gene matches. The CDR3 reads CASSLKAGEYEQYF. In DNA, the CDR3 is TGTGCCAGCAGTTTAAAAGCGGGGGAGTACGAGCAGTACTTC.

The chain couples TRBV5-5 to TRBJ2-7, with a tentative D call TRBD1 (6 bases). CDR3 size: 13 residues. V shed 4 bases and J shed 2 bases, with 10 bases lying between them. CDR1 SGHKS and CDR2 YYEKEE come from the germline V gene (reference sequence). This CDR3 reads CASSRTGPYEQYF. The CDR3 DNA reads TGTGCCAGCAGCCGCACAGGGCCCTACGAGCAGTACTTC.

CDR3 amino acids: CASSLVGQGAGEQFF. CDR3 nucleotide sequence: TGTGCCAGCAGCTTGGTGGGACAGGGGGCGGGTGAGCAGTTCTTC. J is TRBJ2-1 and V is TRBV5-5; TRBD1 matches 12 bases. The CDR3 has 15 residues. J gave up 9 bases and V 0 bases, and 4 bases lay outside the gene matches. Germline V lookup: CDR1 SGHKS, CDR2 YYEKEE (reference sequence).

This clone was seen a few times. The V gene is TRBV5-4, the J gene TRBJ2-7; no reliable D call. Trimming left V 3 bases short and J 1 base short, with 11 bases between. The germline gives CDR1 SGHNT, CDR2 YYREEE (reference sequence). This CDR3 has 14 residues. The CDR3 reads CASSYTGSSYEQYF. DNA of the CDR3: TGTGCCAGCAGCTATACCGGGTCGTCCTACGAGCAGTACTTC.

This clone was detected only a few times. This sequence joins TRBV10-3 and TRBJ2-7; TRBD2 agrees at 9 bases. Germline CDR1 is ENHRY and CDR2 is SYGVKD. This CDR3 spans 15 amino acids. The V gene end was trimmed by 2 bases and the J gene end by 3 bases; junction bases not matched to a gene: 5. Here the CDR3 DNA reads TGTGCCATCAGTGAGGGGCTAGCGGGGAACTACGAGCAGTACGTC. Amino acid sequence: CAISEGLAGNYEQYV.